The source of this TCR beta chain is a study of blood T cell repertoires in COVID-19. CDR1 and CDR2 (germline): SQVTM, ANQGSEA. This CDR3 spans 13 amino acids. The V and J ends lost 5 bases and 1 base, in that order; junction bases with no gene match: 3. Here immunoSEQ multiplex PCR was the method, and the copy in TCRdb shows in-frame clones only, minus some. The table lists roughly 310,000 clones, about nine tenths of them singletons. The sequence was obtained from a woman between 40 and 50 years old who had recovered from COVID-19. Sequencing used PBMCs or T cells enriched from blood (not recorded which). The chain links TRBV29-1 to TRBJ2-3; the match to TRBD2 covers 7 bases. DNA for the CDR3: TGCAGCGTTAGCGGGGACCGCACAGATACGCAGTATTTT. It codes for CSVSGDRTDTQYF.